The rows below give T cell receptor beta chains drawn from one sample of a study of immune evolution from preneoplasia to lung adenocarcinoma. Only in-frame clones appear in the TCRdb table, and some are missing; sequencing was by immunoSEQ multiplex PCR. The sample lists approximately 7,900 clones; approximately 78% were seen once. Sequenced: FFPE adjacent normal lung tissue. These receptors were obtained from a person aged 70 to 85 with lung adenocarcinoma. The CDR3 runs from the conserved cysteine through the conserved F or W. D genes are given only for firm matches. Rows give clone size only sometimes, using once, few, many, or a class for an expanded clone.

-	-	TRBV5-1	TRBJ1-1	CASSLAVGARMNTEAFF	TGCGCCAGCAGCTTGGCGGTGGGGGCGCGAATGAACACTGAAGCTTTCTTT
-	-	TRBV18	TRBJ1-4	CASSLRRFATNEKLFF	TGTGCCAGCTCCCTCAGACGCTTTGCAACTAATGAAAAACTGTTTTTT
-	-	TRBV4-1	TRBJ1-1	CASSQVGRSQGTEAFF	TGCGCCAGCAGCCAAGTCGGGCGATCCCAGGGGACTGAAGCTTTCTTT
-	-	TRBV11-3	TRBJ2-2	CASSLGWGDTGELFF	TGTGCCAGCAGCTTAGGTTGGGGTGACACCGGGGAGCTGTTTTTT
-	-	TRBV30	TRBJ1-5	CAWSLEGGNQPQHF	TGTGCCTGGAGCCTCGAGGGCGGCAATCAGCCCCAGCATTTT
TRBD2	once	TRBV11-2	TRBJ2-2	CASSLRSGGTGELFF	TGTGCCAGCAGCTTAAGGAGCGGGGGCACCGGGGAGCTGTTTTTT
TRBD2	-	TRBV5-1	TRBJ2-3	CASSSWAGGSDTQYF	TGCGCCAGCAGCTCCTGGGCGGGGGGGTCAGATACGCAGTATTTT
-	-	TRBV6-5	TRBJ1-1	CASSYRQDRTEAFF	TGTGCCAGCAGTTATAGGCAGGACCGCACTGAAGCTTTCTTT
TRBD1	-	TRBV28	TRBJ2-5	CASSFRQGAGETQYF	TGTGCCAGCAGTTTCCGACAGGGGGCCGGAGAGACCCAGTACTTC
-	-	TRBV27	TRBJ1-2	CASSFAGASYGYTF	TGTGCCAGCAGTTTCGCAGGGGCTTCCTATGGCTACACCTTC
-	-	TRBV4-2	TRBJ2-6	CASSQPGDGANVLTF	TGTGCCAGCAGCCAACCTGGAGACGGGGCCAACGTCCTGACTTTC
TRBD1	-	TRBV30	TRBJ1-5	CAWSPSDRGGNQPQHF	TGTGCCTGGAGTCCCTCCGACAGGGGAGGCAATCAGCCCCAGCATTTT
TRBD2	-	TRBV7-3	TRBJ2-7	CASSPLGGADEQYF	TGTGCCAGCAGCCCTCTCGGGGGGGCGGACGAGCAGTACTTC
TRBD2	-	TRBV4-1	TRBJ2-7	CASSQDGRGGPQYF	TGCGCCAGCAGCCAAGATGGGCGGGGGGGCCCGCAGTACTTC
-	-	TRBV6-1	TRBJ2-7	CASSENLGQQYF	TGTGCCAGCAGTGAAAATCTGGGTCAGCAGTACTTC
TRBD1	few	TRBV7-9	TRBJ2-4	CASSSTGGQDKNIQYF	TGTGCCAGCAGTTCTACCGGGGGACAGGATAAAAACATTCAGTACTTC
-	once	TRBV4-2	TRBJ2-5	CASSREFGETQYF	TGTGCCAGCAGCCGGGAATTTGGGGAGACCCAGTACTTC
-	-	TRBV4-2	TRBJ2-5	CASSQQETQYF	TGTGCCAGCAGCCAACAAGAGACCCAGTACTTC
-	-	TRBV29-1	TRBJ2-7	CSVGLASYEQYF	TGCAGCGTGGGACTTGCTTCCTACGAGCAGTACTTC
TRBD1	-	TRBV6-4	TRBJ1-4	CASSETGTGTEKLFF	TGTGCCAGCAGTGAAACCGGGACAGGGACTGAAAAACTGTTTTTT
TRBD2	few	TRBV5-1	TRBJ2-5	CASSSGSVAGLLVQYF	TGCGCCAGCAGCTCCGGGTCAGTAGCGGGCCTTCTGGTCCAGTACTTC
-	-	TRBV2	TRBJ1-3	CASSDQLFSGNTIYF	TGTGCCAGCAGTGACCAGCTATTCTCTGGAAACACCATATATTTT
-	few	TRBV21-1	TRBJ1-4	CARGGCEKLFF	TGTGCCAGGGGGGGGTGTGAAAAACTGTTTTTT
TRBD1	-	TRBV7-8	TRBJ2-7	CASSQGQGYFEQYF	TGTGCCAGCAGCCAGGGACAGGGGTACTTCGAGCAGTACTTC
-	-	TRBV30	TRBJ1-1	CAWSADSYTEAFF	TGTGCCTGGAGTGCTGACAGTTACACTGAAGCTTTCTTT
-	-	TRBV5-1	TRBJ1-1	CASSWKGPDTEAFF	TGCGCCAGCAGCTGGAAGGGCCCGGACACTGAAGCTTTCTTT
-	few	TRBV4-1	TRBJ2-6	CASSLGFREVGAGANVLTF	TGCGCCAGCAGCCTCGGCTTCAGGGAAGTGGGCGCTGGGGCCAACGTCCTGACTTTC
-	-	TRBV1	TRBJ2-7	CTSSSNPRYF	TGCACCAGCAGCTCCAATCCCCGGTACTTC
-	few	TRBV5-4	TRBJ2-5	CASSPPSSKETQYF	TGTGCCAGCAGCCCCCCGAGTAGCAAAGAGACCCAGTACTTC
-	-	TRBV7-9	TRBJ2-1	CASSLDSYLDEQFF	TGTGCCAGCAGCTTAGACTCATATCTGGATGAGCAGTTCTTC
TRBD1	-	TRBV15	TRBJ2-7	CATSPAGTGPYEQYF	TGTGCCACCAGCCCAGCAGGGACAGGGCCCTACGAGCAGTACTTC
-	-	TRBV2	TRBJ2-7	CASSQWGESYEQYF	TGTGCCAGCAGTCAATGGGGGGAATCCTACGAGCAGTACTTC
-	-	TRBV30	TRBJ2-7	CAWRGVDRGHYEQYF	TGTGCCTGGAGAGGGGTTGACCGGGGTCACTACGAGCAGTACTTC
-	-	TRBV6-6	TRBJ2-2	CASRRYTGELFF	TGTGCCAGCCGACGTTACACCGGGGAGCTGTTTTTT
-	-	TRBV16	TRBJ1-2	CASSQREGIGYTF	TGTGCCAGCAGCCAACGAGAGGGAATCGGCTACACCTTC
-	-	TRBV9	TRBJ2-5	CASSIRQDQETQYF	TGTGCCAGCAGCATTCGACAGGACCAAGAGACCCAGTACTTC
TRBD1	few	TRBV27	TRBJ2-6	CASSLRILPGQPELSGANVLTF	TGTGCCAGCAGTTTACGTATTCTCCCGGGACAGCCTGAGCTCTCTGGGGCCAACGTCCTGACTTTC
-	-	TRBV5-4	TRBJ1-3	CASSPRGSGNTIYF	TGTGCCAGCAGTCCCAGGGGTTCAGGAAACACCATATATTTT
-	-	TRBV7-3	TRBJ2-3	CASSSPWGDTQYF	TGTGCCAGCAGCTCCCCCTGGGGAGATACGCAGTATTTT
-	few	TRBV6-1	TRBJ2-5	CASSHTGAGETQYF	TGTGCCAGCAGTCATACAGGGGCGGGGGAGACCCAGTACTTC
TRBD1	few	TRBV5-5	TRBJ1-1	CASTSAGTGGTEAFF	TGTGCCAGCACCTCGGCCGGGACAGGGGGCACTGAAGCTTTCTTT
-	-	TRBV6-5	TRBJ1-2	CASEGQGGDGYTF	TGTGCCAGCGAAGGGCAGGGAGGTGATGGCTACACCTTC
-	few	TRBV14	TRBJ1-6	CASRAEGSGSPLHF	TGTGCCAGCAGGGCAGAGGGGAGTGGTTCACCCCTCCACTTT
-	-	TRBV6-6	TRBJ1-2	CASSTDRLGTF	TGTGCCAGCAGCACGGACCGATTGGGCACCTTC
-	-	TRBV5-4	TRBJ2-5	CASSWEQGPRETQYF	TGTGCCAGCAGCTGGGAACAGGGACCGCGAGAGACCCAGTACTTC
TRBD2	-	TRBV10-2	TRBJ2-5	CASSQRGGRFETQYF	TGCGCCAGCAGCCAGCGGGGGGGCCGGTTTGAGACCCAGTACTTC
TRBD2	-	TRBV7-8	TRBJ2-7	CASSLTSGGYYEQYF	TGTGCCAGCAGCTTAACTAGCGGGGGTTACTACGAGCAGTACTTC